These T cell receptor beta chains were read from a single sample in a study of blood T cell repertoires in COVID-19. Assay used: immunoSEQ multiplex PCR; TCRdb lists only in-frame clones, some missing. The sample includes around 20,000 clones, approximately 90% seen only once; the top ten take 17%. The sequenced material came from peripheral blood. The origin of the receptors is a man between 65 and 85 years old with acute or convalescent COVID-19. CDR3s include the opening cysteine and the closing phenylalanine or tryptophan. Fields, in order: clone size, V gene, J gene, D gene, CDR3 DNA, CDR3 protein. The D gene is left open where the match is weak. The listing skips clone size in some rows; elsewhere it reads once, few, many or a size class.

>.|TRBV19|TRBJ2-2|TRBD2
TGTGCCAGTAGTGAACTAGCGGGAGGGGCCGGGGAGCTGTTTTTT
CASSELAGGAGELFF
>few|TRBV5-4|TRBJ1-2|.
TGTGCCAGCAGCTTGACAGGGAGCTACACCTTC
CASSLTGSYTF
>.|TRBV11-2|TRBJ1-6|.
TGTGCCAGCAGCCCCTTAAATTCACCCCTCCACTTT
CASSPLNSPLHF
>once|TRBV19|TRBJ2-5|TRBD1
TGTGCCAGTAGTTCGGGACAGGGGAGGGAGACCCAGTACTTC
CASSSGQGRETQYF
>.|TRBV28|TRBJ2-2|TRBD1
TGTGCCAGCAGCCCCGCAATAGGGGGACAGGGGGCCACCGGGGAGCTGTTTTTT
CASSPAIGGQGATGELFF
>.|TRBV5-1|TRBJ2-7|TRBD1
TGCGCCAGCAAAACCGGGACAGGGCTTAGCTACGAGCAGTACTTC
CASKTGTGLSYEQYF
>.|TRBV25-1|TRBJ1-1|.
TGTGCCAGCAGTGGGCTGAACACTGAAGCTTTCTTT
CASSGLNTEAFF
>.|TRBV6-5|TRBJ2-7|.
TGTGCCAGCAGAGCCGGGGTAGCGGAAGCCTACGAGCAGTACTTC
CASRAGVAEAYEQYF
>.|TRBV27|TRBJ2-3|TRBD1
TGTGCCAGCAAAAGACAGGGGCGCACAGATACGCAGTATTTT
CASKRQGRTDTQYF
>.|TRBV29-1|TRBJ2-1|TRBD1
TGCAGCGTGGAAAACCGGGACAGCTACAATGAGCAGTTCTTC
CSVENRDSYNEQFF
>.|TRBV19|TRBJ1-5|TRBD1
TGTGCCACCGCGACAGGGGGCGATCAGCCCCAGCATTTT
CATATGGDQPQHF
>.|TRBV18|TRBJ1-5|.
TGTGCCAGCTCACGTGCGGGCCGTCAGCCCCAGCATTTT
CASSRAGRQPQHF
>.|TRBV11-2|TRBJ2-7|.
TGTGCCAGCAGCTTAGTAGCCCGCTACGAGCAGTACTTC
CASSLVARYEQYF
>.|TRBV4-2|TRBJ2-1|TRBD2
TGTGCCAGCAGCCAAGAAACTAGCGGCTACAATGAGCAGTTCTTC
CASSQETSGYNEQFF
>.|TRBV3-1/TRBV3-2|TRBJ2-2|.
TGTGCCAGCAGCCAAGCGGGGGATGACACCGGGGAGCTGTTTTTT
CASSQAGDDTGELFF
>.|TRBV13|TRBJ2-2|TRBD2
TGTGCCAGCAGCTTAACGGGACTAGCGGGAGCCCGGGAGCTGTTTTTT
CASSLTGLAGARELFF
>once|TRBV5-1|TRBJ2-1|.
TGCGCCAGCAGCTTGCATGCCGGGAGCTCCTACAATGAGCAGTTCTTC
CASSLHAGSSYNEQFF
>once|TRBV28|TRBJ1-1|.
TGTGCCAGCAGTTTCGGGTTCACTGAAGCTTTCTTT
CASSFGFTEAFF
>.|TRBV10-3|TRBJ1-2|TRBD1
TGTGCCATCAGTGAATGGGGACAGGGATCCTCCTATGGCTACACCTTC
CAISEWGQGSSYGYTF
>once|TRBV12-3/TRBV12-4|TRBJ1-6|TRBD1
TGTGCCAGCAGTCGACAGGGTGATTCACCCCTCCACTTT
CASSRQGDSPLHF
>.|TRBV19|TRBJ1-2|.
TGTGCCAGTAGTCCCCGGGCAGGGGAGAGCTTCTATGGCTACACCTTC
CASSPRAGESFYGYTF
>.|TRBV4-2|TRBJ1-1|.
TGTGCCAGCAGCCAAGAGGCGGACAGTATGAACACTGAAGCTTTCTTT
CASSQEADSMNTEAFF
>once|TRBV15|TRBJ2-1|TRBD1
TGTGCCACCAGCAGCCTTCGAGGACAGGGGGGCGATGAGCAGTTCTTC
CATSSLRGQGGDEQFF
>.|TRBV5-1|TRBJ1-1|.
TGCGCCAGCAGCTTGTTTCAGGGAGGCACTGAAGCTTTCTTT
CASSLFQGGTEAFF
>.|TRBV5-1|TRBJ2-3|TRBD2
TGCGCCAGCAGCTTGGGGGCTAGCGGGAGGCCAGATACGCAGTATTTT
CASSLGASGRPDTQYF
>.|TRBV27|TRBJ1-5|.
TGTGCCAGCAGTCTGGGCAGCAATCAGCCCCAGCATTTT
CASSLGSNQPQHF
>.|TRBV9|TRBJ2-1|TRBD2
TGTGCCAGCAGCTTAAGCGGGAACAAGCAGTTCTTC
CASSLSGNKQFF
>.|TRBV27|TRBJ2-3|.
TGTGCCAGCAGCCCGACGAGGACAGATACGCAGTATTTT
CASSPTRTDTQYF
>.|TRBV29-1|TRBJ2-3|.
TGCAGCGCGACCGCGGTAGATACGCAGTATTTT
CSATAVDTQYF
>.|TRBV19|TRBJ2-5|TRBD1
TGTGCCAGTAGTATAGATAAGGGGGCAGAGACCCAGTACTTC
CASSIDKGAETQYF
>.|TRBV7-2|TRBJ2-7|TRBD2
TGTGCCAGCAGCTTAAGAGGGCGGACTAGCTCGAACTACGAGCAGTACTTC
CASSLRGRTSSNYEQYF
>.|TRBV7-6|TRBJ2-3|.
TGTGCCAGCAGCTTAGGTTCGAGCACAGATACGCAGTATTTT
CASSLGSSTDTQYF
>.|TRBV4-3|TRBJ1-4|.
TGCGCCAGCAGCCAAGATAAATCCGGACACGGTGAAAAACTGTTTTTT
CASSQDKSGHGEKLFF
>.|TRBV5-1|TRBJ1-1|TRBD1
TGCGCCAGCAGCCGACAGGGGGGCGACACTGAAGCTTTCTTT
CASSRQGGDTEAFF
>.|TRBV6-5|TRBJ2-7|.
TGTGCCAGCAGGCGGACCGTAGGGACTTACGAGCAGTACTTC
CASRRTVGTYEQYF
>.|TRBV5-5|TRBJ1-1|.
TGTGCCAGCAGTGACCAGGGAGGCACTGAAGCTTTCTTT
CASSDQGGTEAFF
>.|TRBV7-8|TRBJ2-5|.
TGTGCCAGCAGCTTAACGACAGTTCAAGAGACCCAGTACTTC
CASSLTTVQETQYF
>.|TRBV28|TRBJ2-1|.
TGTGCCAGCAGTTACAGGTACAATGAGCAGTTCTTC
CASSYRYNEQFF
>.|TRBV11-2|TRBJ2-2|.
TGTGCCAGCAGCTTAGCCTACGGCGGGGAGCTGTTTTTT
CASSLAYGGELFF
>.|TRBV7-7|TRBJ2-5|TRBD2
TGTGCCAGCAGCCTCAGAGCGGGGGGGGAGACCCAGTACTTC
CASSLRAGGETQYF
>.|TRBV29-1|TRBJ2-2|.
TGCAGCGTTGAGGGGCAGAACACCGGGGAGCTGTTTTTT
CSVEGQNTGELFF
>.|TRBV9|TRBJ2-2|.
TGTGCCAGCAGCGTATCAGGGGCCGCCGGGGAGCTGTTTTTT
CASSVSGAAGELFF
>medium-sized|TRBV6-2/TRBV6-3|TRBJ2-7|.
TGTGCCAGCAACCCCGGAAACTATGAGCAGTACTTC
CASNPGNYEQYF
>.|TRBV11-3|TRBJ2-1|.
TGTGCCAGCAGCTTAGGGGGGGCGGGAGTGTCGCGTGAGCAGTTCTTC
CASSLGGAGVSREQFF
>once|TRBV29-1|TRBJ2-7|.
TGCAGCGTTTCCGGGGGCTCCTACGAGCAGTACTTC
CSVSGGSYEQYF
>.|TRBV12-3/TRBV12-4|TRBJ1-1|.
TGTGCCAGCAGTTTCGTGGAGCACGGGGCTTTCTTT
CASSFVEHGAFF
>.|TRBV7-2|TRBJ1-2|.
TGTGCCAGCAGCTTAGCGTCGGGGGGCGCGTGGGGCTACACCTTC
CASSLASGGAWGYTF
>.|TRBV19|TRBJ2-1|.
TGTGCCAGTACCTCAAGGGGCCTCTACTCCTACAATGAGCAGTTCTTC
CASTSRGLYSYNEQFF
>.|TRBV5-4|TRBJ1-6|TRBD1
TGTGCCAGCAGCCGAACAGGGGAAATTTCACCCCTCCACTTT
CASSRTGEISPLHF
>once|TRBV3-1/TRBV3-2|TRBJ1-4|.
TGTGCCAGCAGCCCCTGGAGAGGGCCTAATGAAAAACTGTTTTTT
CASSPWRGPNEKLFF
>.|TRBV9|TRBJ1-1|TRBD1
TGTGCCAGCAGCGCGTTGACAGGGCCCACTGAAGCTTTCTTT
CASSALTGPTEAFF
>.|TRBV9|TRBJ2-2|.
TGTGCCAGCAGCGTAGTACGGGGAGGGGAGCTGTTTTTT
CASSVVRGGELFF
>.|TRBV19|TRBJ1-4|.
TGTGCCAGTAGTACCCAGGGGACAACTAATGAAAAACTGTTTTTT
CASSTQGTTNEKLFF
>.|TRBV2|TRBJ2-3|TRBD2
TGTGCCAGCAGTGAAATGGCCCACCTAGCGGGAGTCACAGATACGCAGTATTTT
CASSEMAHLAGVTDTQYF
>once|TRBV3-1/TRBV3-2|TRBJ2-7|TRBD1
TGTGCCAGCAGCTACACCGGGACAGGGGTCCTCGAGCAGTACTTC
CASSYTGTGVLEQYF
>once|TRBV6-1|TRBJ2-3|TRBD2
TGTGCCAGCAGTGAAAAAGGACTAGCCAGCACAGATACGCAGTATTTT
CASSEKGLASTDTQYF
>.|TRBV28|TRBJ1-5|.
TGTGCCAGCAGGCCCGGGACTACAAATCAGCCCCAGCATTTT
CASRPGTTNQPQHF
>.|TRBV14|TRBJ2-2|TRBD2
TGTGCCAGCAGCCAAGGGGGCCGGAATTACGGACTAGCGGCGAACACCGGGGAGCTGTTTTTT
CASSQGGRNYGLAANTGELFF
>few|TRBV5-1|TRBJ2-7|.
TGCGCCAGCAGTATCAGACAGGGAGGATACGAGCAGTACTTC
CASSIRQGGYEQYF
>.|TRBV6-5|TRBJ1-2|.
TGTGCCAGCAGAAGCAGGGCTTCGAGTGGCTACACCTTC
CASRSRASSGYTF